This TCR beta chain was identified in a study of OX40 agonist ivuxolimab in advanced cancers. Study information: Dose-escalation subjects each had hepatocellular carcinoma, melanoma, renal cell or head and neck cancer.

The protocol was immunoSEQ multiplex PCR, while the TCRdb copy is restricted to in-frame clones and leaves out a portion. The sample consists of tens of thousands of clones, roughly nine tenths of them appearing once. Concerning this clone: Its specificity is unknown.

The sampling schedule covered blood at baseline, cycle 4 day 1, and cycle 7 day 1. Study results and caveats: Averaging showed that CD8+ T cells had more expanded clones than CD4+ did.

With 2 bases removed from V and 7 bases from J, the gap between germline ends came to 15 bases. The CDR3 has 15 residues. CDR1 is SGHTA, CDR2 FQGTGA, per germline. The chain recombines TRBV7-3 with TRBJ2-1; TRBD2 is a possible D gene (6 bases). The origin of this receptor is an adult with an advanced solid tumor such as melanoma, head and neck, liver or kidney cancer. Here the sequenced sample was CD4+ or CD8+ T cells sorted from blood, taken in a trial of the OX40 agonist ivuxolimab. Here the CDR3 DNA reads TGTGCCAGCAGCTTAGGGGCGGGGCCGGGAAATGAGCAGTTCTTC. As protein: CASSLGAGPGNEQFF.